The 3 T cell receptor beta chains below all came from one sample that was sequenced in a study of T cell repertoires in cytomegalovirus infection. Their recognized antigens are unknown. TCRdb reanalysed the reads using MiXCR and keeps one entry per CDR3 protein. The data show around 900,000 distinct CDR3 sequences, roughly 30% seen once. The sample here was cultured CD8+ T cells from PBMCs, taken from culture after CMV antigen stimulation. The receptor source for this set is a human donor in good health (CMV status not recorded). Some clones in this sample may be carry-over from other donors' samples.

This clonotype was recorded many times. The J gene is TRBJ2-1, the V gene TRBV7-8; 9 positions agree with TRBD2. This CDR3 contains 16 residues. Per the germline V gene, CDR1 is SGHVS and CDR2 is FQNEAQ. The V and J ends lost 3 bases and 5 bases, in that order; junction bases with no gene match: 8. The CDR3 protein is CASSFGVAGANNEQFF. The CDR3 DNA is TGTGCCAGCAGCTTCGGTGTAGCGGGGGCGAACAATGAGCAGTTCTTC.

The chain recombines TRBV5-8 with TRBJ2-2; D remains ambiguous. Trimming stripped 1 base from V and 0 bases from J, with 7 bases between. Looked up from germline, CDR1 is SGHTS and CDR2 is YDEGEE. CDR3 length: 15 amino acids. The CDR3 bases are TGTGCCAGCAGCTTGCTTCCACCGAACACCGGGGAGCTGTTTTTT. Translated, it gives CASSLLPPNTGELFF. Full variable domain (missing parts from reference TRBV5-8 and TRBJ2-2): EAGVTQSPTHLIKTRGQQATLRCSPISGHTSVYWYQQALGLGLQFLLWYDEGEERNRGNFPPRFSGRQFPNYSSELNVNALELEDSALYLCASSLLPPNTGELFFGEGSRLTVL.

In this sample, this clonotype turned up a few times. The chain employs TRBV7-8 and TRBJ2-7; no clear D. V was pared by 5 bases and J by 5 bases, with 19 bases between. CDR3 length: 15 amino acids. Germline V lookup: CDR1 SGHVS, CDR2 FQNEAQ. In DNA, the CDR3 is TGTGCCAGCAGCGAGAAGGCCTATACCCTCCACGAGCAGTACGTC. Translated, it gives CASSEKAYTLHEQYV.